This entry describes one T cell receptor beta chain. These data originate in a study of blood T cell repertoires in COVID-19. The V end was cut by 6 bases, the J end by 5 bases, with 17 bases between. Germline V CDR1 and CDR2: MGHDK, SYGVNS. The CDR3 is 14 amino acids. The method was immunoSEQ multiplex PCR; TCRdb's version includes in-frame clones alone and lacks a portion of them. The data hold around 220,000 clones, with 90% observed a single time. The receptor was derived from a man aged 30 to 39 who had been exposed to COVID-19. The V and J genes are TRBV25-1 and TRBJ2-7; D may be TRBD2 (6 bases). Specimen: PBMCs or T cells enriched from blood (not recorded which). The CDR3 loop is CASRPSGGRNEQYF. Written as DNA, the CDR3 is TGTGCCAGCAGGCCCAGCGGTGGGAGGAACGAGCAGTACTTC.